The present T cell receptor (beta chain) was sequenced within a study of Graves' ophthalmopathy and Graves' hyperthyroidism. Exclusion covered patients with other autoimmune diseases or uncontrolled infections (as well as pregnancy or lactation). Patients were diagnosed from clinical symptoms, serum thyroxine, TRAb, thyroid ultrasound and orbital computed tomography. This clonotype has at least ten counts. CDR1 is MNHEY, CDR2 SMNVEV, per germline (reference sequence). V was clipped by 3 bases and J by 4 bases, with 9 bases between them. The CDR3 loop spans 13 amino acids. RNA transcripts were the source from which TCR beta CDR3 regions were amplified. RT-PCR was first run with HTBI primers, then multiplex PCR in a second round. TCRdb re-derived calls from the multiplex PCR reads in MiXCR, one entry per CDR3 protein. The sample consists of under 350,000 distinct CDR3 sequences, about 17% of them appearing once.

The sequenced sample was peripheral blood. The source of this sequence is an adult man with Graves' ophthalmopathy. V usage is TRBV27 and J usage is TRBJ1-2; D uncertain. This CDR3 is CASSFDVAYGYTF. As DNA, the CDR3 is TGTGCCAGCAGTTTTGATGTGGCCTATGGCTACACCTTC.